The 27 T cell receptor beta chains in this list originate from one sample, sequenced in a study of blood T cell repertoires in COVID-19. The method was immunoSEQ multiplex PCR; TCRdb's version includes in-frame clones alone and lacks a portion of them. The sample lists 120,000 to 150,000 clones; 75% to 90% were seen once. The sequenced material came from peripheral blood. These receptors all come from a man older than 75 with acute or convalescent COVID-19.

The chain combines TRBV15 with TRBJ2-5, with TRBD2 matching 8 bases. With 1 base clipped from V and 0 bases from J, the junction kept 4 bases outside the gene matches. Germline V gene lookup returns CDR1 LNHNV and CDR2 YYDKDF (reference sequence). This CDR3 contains 16 residues. CDR3 nucleotide sequence: TGTGCCACCAGCAGAGTGGTAGCGGGGTACCAAGAGACCCAGTACTTC. Translated, it gives CATSRVVAGYQETQYF.

The chain carries TRBV27 and TRBJ1-1; D gene uncertain. V was shortened by 2 bases and J by 1 base, with 5 bases between the two germline ends. This CDR3 is 13 amino acids long. Germline V CDR1 and CDR2: MNHEY, SMNVEV (reference sequence). The CDR3 loop reads CASSLIGNTEAFF. The CDR3 nucleotides read TGTGCCAGCAGTTTAATCGGGAACACTGAAGCTTTCTTT.

V usage is TRBV5-1 and J usage is TRBJ2-3; no reliable D call. The CDR3 is 14 residues long. V was clipped by 4 bases and J by 2 bases, with 11 bases between them. Germline CDR1 and CDR2: SGHRS and YFSETQ. The CDR3 nucleotides are TGCGCCAGCAGCCTATCTTATTACACAGATACGCAGTATTTT. Translation: CASSLSYYTDTQYF.

The chain recombines TRBV4-1 with TRBJ1-3, with D maybe TRBD1 (6 bases). The germline V and J ends were trimmed by 0 bases and 10 bases, with 19 bases remaining between them. Germline CDR1 and CDR2: MGHRA and YSYEKL. The CDR3 loop spans 16 amino acids. CDR3 protein: CASSQEGGAGWRTIYF. In DNA form, the CDR3 reads TGCGCCAGCAGCCAAGAAGGGGGGGCCGGATGGAGGACCATATATTTT.

The chain couples TRBV2 to TRBJ1-5; tentative D call: TRBD1 (5 bases). Per germline, CDR1 SNHLY and CDR2 FYNNEI. The CDR3 extends over 15 amino acids. V lost 1 base and J lost 3, with 10 bases in between. Here the CDR3 DNA reads TGTGCCAGCAGTGAAGGGGGCCTCGTCAATCAGCCCCAGCATTTT. As protein: CASSEGGLVNQPQHF.

The chain combines TRBV7-2 with TRBJ2-6; D call uncertain. V was trimmed by 3 bases and J by 4 bases, leaving 10 bases between them. CDR1 SGHTA and CDR2 FQGNSA come from the germline V gene. This CDR3 spans 15 amino acids. CDR3 protein: CASSFALRGANVLTF. CDR3 coding DNA: TGTGCCAGCAGCTTTGCCCTGAGGGGGGCCAACGTCCTGACTTTC.

In its sample, this clone was seen a few times. The gene calls are TRBV4-1 and TRBJ2-7, with 10 bases that match TRBD2. The trim removed 4 bases at V and 3 bases at J, leaving 9 bases unmatched. The germline V gene encodes CDR1 MGHRA and CDR2 YSYEKL. This CDR3 spans 16 amino acids. CDR3 DNA: TGCGCCAGCAGCCCAGGGCCGACTAGCGGGTTCTACGAGCAGTACTTC. This translates into CASSPGPTSGFYEQYF.

Turning to this clone: A junction boundary mismatches the germline segment, possibly from a read error. V is TRBV6-5 and J is TRBJ1-2; 7 bases are shared with TRBD1. Germline CDR1 MNHEY, CDR2 SVGAGI. The CDR3 runs 11 residues. Here the CDR3 reads CASGGSYGYTF. The CDR3 DNA reads as TGCGCTTCAGGGGGGTCCTATGGCTACACCTTC.

This chain uses TRBV7-9 with TRBJ1-3, with 8 bases identical to TRBD1. V dropped 5 bases and J dropped 0; count of bases not matched to a gene: 3. CDR3 size: 15 residues. Germline CDR1 SEHNR, CDR2 FQNEAQ (reference sequence). This CDR3 reads CASSLGQGSGNTIYF. The CDR3 DNA reads TGTGCCAGCAGCCTAGGACAGGGCTCTGGAAACACCATATATTTT.

This clone appeared a few times. The CDR3 is CASSAGGAGANVLTF. The CDR3 DNA is TGTGCCAGCAGCGCGGGGGGGGCAGGGGCCAACGTCCTGACTTTC. The rearrangement uses TRBV7-7 and TRBJ2-6, with TRBD2 identical over 9 bases. V trimming: 5 bases; J trimming: 4 bases; junction bases outside the gene matches: 3. The CDR3 contains 15 residues. Germline V gene sequence: CDR1 SSHAT, CDR2 FNYEAQ (reference sequence).

This clone was counted once. The chain joins TRBV6-5 to TRBJ1-4, with TRBD1 matching over 7 bases. J lost 6 bases, V lost 7 bases, and 11 bases had no gene match. Germline V gene sequence: CDR1 MNHEY, CDR2 SVGAGI. The CDR3 is 15 residues long. This chain's CDR3 is CASTGQPLSDEKLFF. The CDR3 nucleotides read TGTGCCAGCACGGGACAGCCCTTAAGCGATGAAAAACTGTTTTTT.

This rearrangement joins TRBV3-1 (or the pseudogene TRBV3-2) to TRBJ1-2, with 7 bases lining up with TRBD1. The V segment lost 0 bases and the J segment 4 bases; nucleotides outside the gene matches: 5. The CDR3 loop spans 15 amino acids. Germline CDR1 and CDR2: LGHDT and YNNKEL (reference sequence). CDR3 sequence reads: CASSQDPDRVYGYTF. In DNA, the CDR3 is TGTGCCAGCAGCCAAGACCCCGACAGGGTCTATGGCTACACCTTC.

This clone was seen just once. CDR3: CASSSWTDRDYGYTF. CDR3 in DNA: TGTGCCAGCAGCTCCTGGACAGACCGGGACTATGGCTACACCTTC. The rearrangement links TRBV6-5 to TRBJ1-2, with a weak D call TRBD1 (6 bases). This CDR3 has 15 amino acids. In germline, CDR1 is MNHEY, CDR2 SVGAGI. V was shortened by 6 bases and J by 3 bases, with 17 bases between the two germline ends.

This rearrangement joins TRBV4-2 to TRBJ2-7, with 9 bases fitting TRBD1. Germline V CDR1 and CDR2: LGHNA, YNFKEQ. The V gene end was trimmed by 0 bases and the J gene end by 6 bases; junction bases not matched to a gene: 6. The CDR3 spans 15 residues. CDR3 protein: CASSQDWGQGLEQYF. Here the CDR3 DNA reads TGTGCCAGCAGCCAAGATTGGGGACAGGGTCTCGAGCAGTACTTC.

The V and J genes are TRBV11-2 and TRBJ1-6; tentatively, D is TRBD1 (5 bases). The V gene's germline CDR1 is SGHAT and CDR2 FQNNGV. The length of the CDR3 is 16 residues. V lost 0 bases to trimming and J lost 8 bases, with 14 bases between them. The CDR3 DNA follows: TGTGCCAGCAGCTTAGATGCAGGGCGGGGGTATTCACCCCTCCACTTT. Protein sequence: CASSLDAGRGYSPLHF.

The rearrangement uses TRBV6-5 and TRBJ1-2, with no clear D. This CDR3 region has 13 residues. Germline loops: CDR1 MNHEY, CDR2 SVGAGI. The V end was cut by 7 bases, the J end by 3 bases, with 12 bases between. The CDR3 region is CASMTAEDYGYTF. The DNA for the CDR3 is TGTGCCAGCATGACGGCGGAAGACTATGGCTACACCTTC.

This sequence joins TRBV7-8 and TRBJ1-6, with 9 bases identical to TRBD1. V dropped 5 bases and J dropped 5; count of bases not matched to a gene: 4. The germline gives CDR1 SGHVS, CDR2 FQNEAQ. The CDR3 totals 15 residues. CDR3 in amino acids: CASSARQGDNSPLHF. The CDR3 nucleotides are TGTGCCAGCAGCGCGAGACAGGGGGATAATTCACCCCTCCACTTT.

The V gene is TRBV28, the J gene TRBJ2-2; 11 bases agree with TRBD2. Unmatched junction bases numbered 17, after V lost 6 bases and J lost 5 bases. The CDR3 has 19 residues. Germline V gene lookup returns CDR1 MDHEN and CDR2 SYDVKM. For the CDR3, the DNA is TGTGCCAGCAGGCAAGTCCCAAAACTAGCGGGGGAGCTTACCGGGGAGCTGTTTTTT. This encodes CASRQVPKLAGELTGELFF.

The V gene is TRBV2, the J gene TRBJ2-7, with 8 bases that match TRBD1. Trimming cost V 5 bases and J 4 bases; bases outside gene matches: 7. The germline V gene has CDR1 SNHLY and CDR2 FYNNEI. CDR3 length: 14 residues. The CDR3 loop reads CASSTGTGVYEQYF. The CDR3 DNA follows: TGTGCCAGCAGTACCGGGACAGGAGTATACGAGCAGTACTTC.

The chain joins TRBV28 to TRBJ1-2, with unresolved D. This CDR3 contains 16 residues. V lost 3 bases to trimming and J lost 4 bases, with 18 bases between them. Germline V gives CDR1 MDHEN, CDR2 SYDVKM. The CDR3 DNA follows: TGTGCCAGCAGTTTCCCCGAGGGAGGACCCAGCTATGGCTACACCTTC. Encoded protein: CASSFPEGGPSYGYTF.

The chain combines TRBV15 with TRBJ1-2; weak D call: TRBD1 (6 bases). Germline-derived CDR1 and CDR2 are LNHNV and YYDKDF (reference sequence). The V end lost 1 base, the J end lost 4 bases, and 7 bases lay between the germline ends. This CDR3 is built from 13 residues. CDR3 amino acids: CATSRGGGYGYTF. The CDR3 DNA reads TGTGCCACCAGCAGAGGAGGGGGCTATGGCTACACCTTC.

The chain uses TRBV4-1 and TRBJ2-3; D is perhaps TRBD2 (6 bases). Trimming pared 2 bases from V and 5 bases from J, leaving 11 bases between. This CDR3 spans 14 amino acids. Germline V gene sequence: CDR1 MGHRA, CDR2 YSYEKL. CDR3 sequence (DNA): TGCGCCAGCAGCCAATCCGGGAGAGGAGATACGCAGTATTTT. Amino acid sequence: CASSQSGRGDTQYF.

The CDR3 protein is CASSPAGGQGAYEQFF. CDR3 sequence (DNA): TGTGCCAGCAGCCCGGCAGGGGGACAGGGGGCCTATGAGCAGTTCTTC. The chain uses TRBV5-4 and TRBJ2-1; the match to TRBD1 covers 12 bases. The germline V gene encodes CDR1 SGHNT and CDR2 YYREEE (reference sequence). This CDR3 spans 16 amino acids. V gave up 4 bases and J gave up 8 bases; unmatched junction bases: 10.

V is TRBV5-1 and J is TRBJ2-3; a possible D gene is TRBD1 (6 bases). The V gene's germline CDR1 is SGHRS and CDR2 YFSETQ. The CDR3 extends over 15 amino acids. Trimming pared 1 base from V and 4 bases from J, leaving 13 bases between. CDR3 region: CASSLPSGASDTQYF. The CDR3 DNA sequence: TGCGCCAGCAGCTTGCCATCAGGGGCTTCAGATACGCAGTATTTT. Together with reference TRBV5-1 and TRBJ2-3, the CDR3 gives the full variable domain: KAGVTQTPRYLIKTRGQQVTLSCSPISGHRSVSWYQQTPGQGLQFLFEYFSETQRNKGNFPGRFSGRQFSNSRSEMNVSTLELGDSALYLCASSLPSGASDTQYFGPGTRLTVL.

The V gene is TRBV25-1, the J gene TRBJ2-7, with D maybe TRBD1 (5 bases). Germline V lookup: CDR1 MGHDK, CDR2 SYGVNS. V lost 2 bases to trimming and J lost 1 base, with 12 bases between them. The CDR3 extends over 15 amino acids. The CDR3 sequence: CASSEQGQGSYEQYF. In nucleotides, the CDR3 is TGTGCCAGCAGTGAACAAGGGCAGGGTTCCTACGAGCAGTACTTC.

The chain links TRBV19 to TRBJ2-7, with TRBD2 matching 8 bases. Germline-derived CDR1 and CDR2 are LNHDA and SQIVND (reference sequence). This CDR3 spans 15 amino acids. J gave up 6 bases and V 5 bases, and 12 bases lay outside the gene matches. The CDR3 region is CASSPTGTSYFEQYF. The CDR3 region has the DNA TGTGCCAGTAGTCCCACGGGGACTAGTTATTTCGAGCAGTACTTC.

This chain connects TRBV6-5 to TRBJ1-6, with 7 nucleotides matching TRBD1. Germline lookup yields CDR1 MNHEY and CDR2 SVGAGI. J lost 6 bases, V lost 5 bases, and 4 bases had no gene match. The CDR3 has 14 amino acids. CDR3 in DNA: TGTGCCAGCAGTAGACAGGGTAGTAATTCACCCCTCCACTTT. Its translation is CASSRQGSNSPLHF.